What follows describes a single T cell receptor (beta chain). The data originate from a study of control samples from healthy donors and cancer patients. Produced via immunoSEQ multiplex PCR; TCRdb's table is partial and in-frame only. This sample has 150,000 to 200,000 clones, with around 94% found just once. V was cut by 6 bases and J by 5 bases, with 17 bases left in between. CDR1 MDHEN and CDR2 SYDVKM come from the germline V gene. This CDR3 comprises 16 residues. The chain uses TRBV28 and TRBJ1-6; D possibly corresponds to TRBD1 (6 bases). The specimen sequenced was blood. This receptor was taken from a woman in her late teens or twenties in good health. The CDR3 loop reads CASRPAEQGHNSPLHF. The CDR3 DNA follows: TGTGCCAGCAGACCCGCCGAACAGGGTCATAATTCACCCCTCCACTTT.